These T cell receptor beta chains were read from a single sample in a study of human CD8 memory T cell subsets. After re-calling the 5' RACE reads, TCRdb lists one entry per CDR3 protein, DNA absent. The specimen's table records thousands of distinct CDR3 sequences. The specimen sequenced was CD8+ T cells from PBMCs. These receptors were obtained from a human donor in good health. Each CDR3 is given with its conserved first and last residue. Clone size is not always given. Where it is, it says once, few, many or a class for expanded clones.

v_gene	j_gene	abundance	CDR3aa
TRBV6-5	TRBJ2-2	.	CASSLGLAQNTGELFF
TRBV5-1	TRBJ2-1	medium-sized	CASSLDGVGSYNEQFF
TRBV27	TRBJ2-4	.	CASSPNGTPGAIQYF
TRBV29-1	TRBJ1-2	.	CSVDADALSGYTF
TRBV28	TRBJ2-5	medium-sized	CASSLSLVETQYF
TRBV5-1	TRBJ2-3	.	CASRAATGGMTDTQYF
TRBV7-9	TRBJ2-5	.	CASSSKDRVVYQETQYF
TRBV12-3/TRBV12-4	TRBJ2-4	.	CASSLTVAKNIQYF
TRBV29-1	TRBJ1-1	.	CSVEGHSTSMGTEAFF
TRBV5-5	TRBJ2-3	.	CASSPGLALTQYF
TRBV5-5	TRBJ2-7	.	CASSQDGQNYEQYF
TRBV11-2	TRBJ2-1	.	CASSATEYSYNEQFF
TRBV7-6	TRBJ1-4	large	CASSLGLNEKLFF
TRBV29-1	TRBJ1-1	medium-sized	CSVVVAQGSTEAFF
TRBV6-5	TRBJ2-2	.	CASRTSGGSGELFF
TRBV15	TRBJ2-1	.	CATSRASGSYHEQFF
TRBV20-1	TRBJ1-3	.	CSARDISGQGASGNTIYF
TRBV11-2	TRBJ2-7	.	CASSLGPSSEQYF
TRBV6-4	TRBJ1-5	.	CASSDSVGDQPQHF
TRBV7-8	TRBJ2-1	.	CASSSSGEQFF
TRBV6-5	TRBJ1-3	.	CASSYSQGGNTIYF
TRBV5-5	TRBJ2-2	.	CASSSPDRGNGELFF
TRBV28	TRBJ2-4	.	CATTHRWRGDAKNIQYF
TRBV15	TRBJ1-4	.	CATDPGPGELFF
TRBV2	TRBJ2-3	.	CASRSVKTRDTQYF
TRBV2	TRBJ2-5	medium-sized	CASSEGTIQETQYF
TRBV7-9	TRBJ2-7	.	CASSPGQGDSYEQYF
TRBV4-1	TRBJ2-7	.	CASSHGETVSSYEQYF
TRBV7-2	TRBJ2-3	.	CASSLYLLGGAGDTQYF
TRBV11-2	TRBJ2-3	.	CASSYSGSTDTQYF
TRBV5-1	TRBJ1-6	.	CASSRISSYNSPLHF
TRBV5-1	TRBJ2-5	.	CASSTEDGEETQYF
TRBV2	TRBJ1-6	.	CASNWDIGSNSPLHF
TRBV9	TRBJ2-7	.	CASSPKGQVPSYEQYF
TRBV18	TRBJ2-5	medium-sized	CASSPTGLDQETQYF
TRBV11-2	TRBJ2-2	.	CASSLDPQGGELFF
TRBV11-2	TRBJ1-5	.	CASSPSGGEQPQHF
TRBV20-1	TRBJ2-7	.	CSARVPTGLLHEQYF
TRBV2	TRBJ1-1	.	CASRDFGGTEAFF
TRBV14	TRBJ2-6	.	CASSQDGQSGANVLTF
TRBV7-8	TRBJ2-1	.	CASSFGGVPYNEQFF
TRBV5-5	TRBJ2-1	.	CASSLMNEQFF
TRBV4-3	TRBJ2-3	.	CASSQGLATDTQYF
TRBV20-1	TRBJ2-7	.	CSARDRGGYEQYF
TRBV6-2/TRBV6-3	TRBJ2-5	.	CASSYEGFIETQYF
TRBV7-3	TRBJ2-3	medium-sized	CASSWGLTDTQYF
TRBV20-1	TRBJ2-1	.	CSASQPAGPYNEQFF
TRBV28	TRBJ2-3	.	CASSLRGGENTQYF